These 30 T cell receptor beta chains originate from one sample sequenced in a study of OX40 agonist ivuxolimab in advanced cancers. Using immunoSEQ multiplex PCR, the repertoire was profiled, and TCRdb retains in-frame clones only, with some absent. The repertoire includes 35,000 or so clones, roughly four fifths of them detected once, and about 2% sits in the top ten. Specimen: CD4+ or CD8+ T cells sorted from blood, collected in a trial of the OX40 agonist ivuxolimab. These receptors were collected from an adult with an advanced solid tumor such as melanoma, head and neck, liver or kidney cancer.

This chain uses TRBV5-4 with TRBJ1-3, with D possibly being TRBD1 (6 bases). CDR1 is SGHNT and CDR2 is YYREEE in the germline V gene (reference sequence). CDR3 length equals 12 residues. V gave up 4 bases and J gave up 4 bases, with 6 bases separating them. CDR3 coding DNA: TGTGCCAGCAGCGACAGGGGAAACACCATATATTTT. Its protein product is CASSDRGNTIYF.

This clone was counted only a few times. The chain combines TRBV20-1 with TRBJ1-1; no reliable D call. Germline loops: CDR1 DFQATT, CDR2 SNEGSKA (reference sequence). With 3 bases removed from V and 6 bases from J, the gap between germline ends came to 8 bases. The CDR3 loop spans 11 amino acids. As DNA, the CDR3 is TGCAGTGCTAGGGTGGGCGCTGAAGCTTTCTTT. It specifies CSARVGAEAFF.

To note about this clone: A read error may account for a junction end that differs from germline. The chain uses TRBV7-7 and TRBJ2-7; TRBD1 agrees at 7 bases. The CDR3 runs 14 residues. Germline CDR1 is SSHAT and CDR2 is FNYEAQ (reference sequence). Here the CDR3 reads CASSPDRMTYEQYF. The DNA for the CDR3 is TGTGCTAGCAGCCCGGACAGGATGACCTACGAGCAGTACTTC.

This chain links TRBV2 with TRBJ2-5, with TRBD2 identical over 9 bases. From germline, CDR1 is SNHLY and CDR2 FYNNEI. The ends lost 6 bases at V and 4 bases at J; junction bases unmatched: 6. This CDR3 contains 14 residues. The CDR3 protein is CASSQGLARETQYF. The CDR3 nucleotides are TGTGCCAGCAGCCAGGGACTAGCCCGAGAGACCCAGTACTTC.

V usage is TRBV10-2 and J usage is TRBJ2-2; 7 nucleotides align to TRBD2. Germline V gives CDR1 WSHSY, CDR2 SAAADI. V was clipped by 3 bases and J by 6 bases; unmatched bases: 4. The CDR3 has 14 residues. The CDR3 loop reads CASSDGGSPGELFF. The CDR3 DNA reads TGCGCCAGCAGTGACGGGGGGTCCCCCGGGGAGCTGTTTTTT.

V gene TRBV21-1 combines with J gene TRBJ2-7; the D call TRBD1 from the table was never checked on the DNA. TRBV21-1 is recorded as a pseudogene. The CDR3 spans 13 residues. The CDR3 coding sequence is TGTGCCAGCAGCAAAGGACATGCTTTTGAGCAGTACTTC. It codes for CASSKGHAFEQYF.

The V gene is TRBV18, the J gene TRBJ1-3; unclear D gene. The V and J ends lost 0 bases and 0 bases respectively, with 12 bases between them. Looked up from germline, CDR1 is KGHSH and CDR2 is LQKENI. The CDR3 is 17 amino acids. The DNA of the CDR3 is TGTGCCAGCTCACCACCGTCAAAGGCGCGCTCTGGAAACACCATATATTTT. Amino acid sequence: CASSPPSKARSGNTIYF.

This clone was seen once. The chain links TRBV9 to TRBJ1-2; no firm D call. Germline values: CDR1 SGDLS, CDR2 YYNGEE. The V end was cut by 0 bases, the J end by 8 bases, with 23 bases between. The CDR3 has 17 amino acids. CDR3 protein: CASSVAGPLTSPWGYTF. DNA of the CDR3: TGTGCCAGCAGCGTAGCCGGCCCTTTGACTTCCCCTTGGGGCTACACCTTC. The complete variable domain, with remaining parts taken from reference TRBV9 and TRBJ1-2, reads DSGVTQTPKHLITATGQRVTLRCSPRSGDLSVYWYQQSLDQGLQFLIQYYNGEERAKGNILERFSAQQFPDLHSELNLSSLELGDSALYFCASSVAGPLTSPWGYTFGSGTRLTVV.

The V and J genes are TRBV6-6 and TRBJ2-2, with TRBD1 as a possible D gene (5 bases). CDR1 and CDR2 from the germline V gene are MNHNY and SVGAGI (reference sequence). Trimming shortened V by 2 bases and J by 0 bases, and 10 bases separated the two germline ends. CDR3 length: 16 residues. CDR3 loop: CASSYRGQANTGELFF. The CDR3 DNA reads TGTGCCAGCAGTTACCGTGGACAAGCGAACACCGGGGAGCTGTTTTTT.

This clone has more than one count but fewer than ten. The chain uses TRBV5-4 and TRBJ1-6; D unresolved. CDR3 length: 14 residues. V lost 6 bases and J lost 6, with 13 bases in between. Germline-derived CDR1 and CDR2 are SGHNT and YYREEE (reference sequence). The CDR3, as DNA: TGTGCCAGCAACACCCCAAACAGTAATTCACCCCTCCACTTT. This translates into CASNTPNSNSPLHF. The variable domain in full, completed from reference TRBV5-4 and TRBJ1-6, reads ETGVTQSPTHLIKTRGQQVTLRCSSQSGHNTVSWYQQALGQGPQFIFQYYREEENGRGNFPPRFSGLQFPNYSSELNVNALELDDSALYLCASNTPNSNSPLHFGNGTRLTVT.

The chain employs TRBV6-6 and TRBJ1-2, with a possible D match to TRBD1 (5 bases). Germline loops: CDR1 MNHNY, CDR2 SVGAGI (reference sequence). Trimming shortened V by 0 bases and J by 5 bases, and 13 bases separated the two germline ends. The CDR3 length is 15 residues. In DNA form, the CDR3 reads TGTGCCAGCAGTTACTCTTCGGGGCAGAGTTATGGCTACACCTTC. Protein sequence: CASSYSSGQSYGYTF.

The chain uses TRBV6-1 and TRBJ1-2; D remains unclear. The CDR3 loop spans 14 amino acids. Germline V lookup: CDR1 MNHNS, CDR2 SASEGT. Trimming cost V 4 bases and J 4 bases, with 13 bases left between them. The CDR3 region has the DNA TGTGCCAGCAGTGTTCAAGACATTGGCTATGGCTACACCTTC. Translated, it gives CASSVQDIGYGYTF.

This sequence joins TRBV10-3 and TRBJ1-1, with D perhaps matching TRBD1 (5 bases). V lost 4 bases, J lost 3 bases, and 9 bases lay in between. CDR3 length equals 13 residues. The germline V gene has CDR1 ENHRY and CDR2 SYGVKD. The CDR3: CAISGGMDTEAFF. CDR3 DNA: TGTGCCATCAGTGGGGGGATGGACACTGAAGCTTTCTTT.

The chain joins TRBV4-1 to TRBJ2-5; D unresolved. In germline, CDR1 is MGHRA, CDR2 YSYEKL. The germline V and J ends were trimmed by 0 bases and 1 base, with 9 bases remaining between them. The CDR3 totals 15 residues. CDR3 in amino acids: CASSQDRQPQETQYF. The CDR3 nucleotides read TGCGCCAGCAGCCAAGATAGGCAGCCCCAAGAGACCCAGTACTTC.

To note about this clone: The DNA is omitted, as the CDR3 cannot be located on it reliably, and the CDR3 follows TCRdb's listing. V usage is TRBV27 and J usage is TRBJ2-5. The CDR3 region is 14 residues in length, termini included. Germline CDR1 is MNHEY and CDR2 is SMNVEV (reference sequence). The chain's CDR3 is CASSFRGRGETQYF.

In DNA form, the CDR3 reads TGTGCCAGCAGCCCTTGGTCCCTCCTCTCTGGAAACACCATATATTTT. Translated, it gives CASSPWSLLSGNTIYF. The chain recombines TRBV9 with TRBJ1-3; D ambiguous. CDR3 length: 16 residues. Looked up from germline, CDR1 is SGDLS and CDR2 is YYNGEE. Trimming took 4 bases from V and 0 from J, leaving 14 bases between them.

The chain carries TRBV27 and TRBJ1-6; TRBD1 matches at 12 bases. V lost 0 bases to trimming and J lost 10 bases; unmatched junction nucleotides: 4. The CDR3 extends over 16 amino acids. Germline V gene sequence: CDR1 MNHEY, CDR2 SMNVEV (reference sequence). CDR3 residues: CASSLSGTGGLSPLHF. CDR3 DNA: TGTGCCAGCAGTTTATCGGGGACAGGGGGCTTATCACCCCTCCACTTT.

Here the CDR3 reads CASKGDGSNQPQHF. The CDR3 DNA reads as TGTGCCAGCAAGGGGGACGGTAGCAATCAGCCCCAGCATTTT. The chain joins TRBV6-6 to TRBJ1-5, with D possibly matching TRBD1 (6 bases). V lost 7 bases and J 0 bases, leaving 10 bases between the germline ends. The CDR3 runs 14 residues. The germline CDR1 and CDR2 sequences are MNHNY and SVGAGI (reference sequence).

This clone was seen only a few times. The V call is TRBV23-1, the J call TRBJ2-6, with 10 bases aligning to TRBD1. TRBV23-1 is an ORF; its function is uncertain. The V segment lost 2 bases and the J segment 2 bases; nucleotides outside the gene matches: 12. CDR3 size: 20 residues. For the CDR3, the DNA is TGCGCCAGCAGTCAAACACAAGTCCCGGGACAGGGGCCTGGGGCCAACGTCCTGACTTTC. It specifies CASSQTQVPGQGPGANVLTF.

This rearrangement joins TRBV6-6 to TRBJ2-1; D gene uncertain. V was cut by 5 bases and J by 9 bases, with 11 bases left in between. CDR3 size: 12 residues. The germline gives CDR1 MNHNY, CDR2 SVGAGI (reference sequence). DNA for the CDR3: TGTGCCAGCAGTCCCGACACCGGTGAGCAGTTCTTC. This sequence encodes CASSPDTGEQFF.

The chain couples TRBV6-6 to TRBJ2-7; no clear D. Germline CDR1 reads MNHNY; CDR2 reads SVGAGI (reference sequence). The length of the CDR3 is 11 residues. V gave up 5 bases and J gave up 4 bases, with 6 bases separating them. In nucleotides, the CDR3 is TGTGCCAGCAGTACGCAATACGAGCAGTACTTC. This encodes CASSTQYEQYF.

The chain carries TRBV7-9 and TRBJ2-1; a possible D gene is TRBD2 (6 bases). CDR1 is SEHNR and CDR2 is FQNEAQ in the germline V gene (reference sequence). The V end was cut by 9 bases, the J end by 1 base, with 16 bases between. The CDR3 contains 15 residues. CDR3 bases: TGTGCCAGTTGGAGGGACGGGAGATCCTACAATGAGCAGTTCTTC. Protein product: CASWRDGRSYNEQFF.

The chain is built from TRBV4-1 and TRBJ1-2; TRBD1 aligns across 8 bases. CDR3 length equals 14 residues. Trimming cost V 0 bases and J 6 bases; bases outside gene matches: 3. Germline V gene data show CDR1 as MGHRA and CDR2 as YSYEKL. This CDR3 is CASSQEQGVDGYTF. CDR3 sequence (DNA): TGCGCCAGCAGCCAAGAACAGGGGGTTGATGGCTACACCTTC.

This clone was found a few times. The chain couples TRBV5-4 to TRBJ2-1; D is undetermined. The V gene lost 1 base and the J gene lost 6 bases, with 11 bases spanning the gap. The CDR3 covers 14 residues. Per germline, CDR1 SGHNT and CDR2 YYREEE (reference sequence). CDR3 DNA: TGTGCCAGCAGCTTGCCGGACGGACCCAATGAGCAGTTCTTC. Protein: CASSLPDGPNEQFF.

The chain uses TRBV18 and TRBJ1-2; unclear D gene. V was cut by 5 bases and J by 5 bases, with 18 bases left in between. CDR1 KGHSH and CDR2 LQKENI come from the germline V gene. CDR3 length: 15 residues. The CDR3 bases are TGTGCCAGCTCAACCACGGCAGATATCAAGTATGGCTACACCTTC. As protein: CASSTTADIKYGYTF.

This chain links TRBV28 with TRBJ2-5; TRBD1 matches at 7 bases. Germline V gene lookup returns CDR1 MDHEN and CDR2 SYDVKM. The junction had 8 bases not matched to a gene; V was cut back by 5 bases and J by 2 bases. The CDR3 sequence is 15 residues long. CDR3 region: CASSIDRARQETQYF. For the CDR3, the DNA is TGTGCCAGCAGTATCGACAGGGCAAGACAAGAGACCCAGTACTTC.

The chain carries TRBV21-1 and TRBJ1-2. TRBV21-1 is labeled a pseudogene. CDR3 length equals 12 residues. The CDR3 region has the DNA TGTGCCAGCACCAGGGACGGTCATGGCTACACCTTC. Protein product: CASTRDGHGYTF.

The chain recombines TRBV10-1 with TRBJ2-1; possible D gene TRBD2, 6 bases. Trimming removed 4 bases from V and 4 bases from J, with 11 bases in between. This CDR3 has 14 amino acids. Per the germline V gene, CDR1 is WNHNN and CDR2 is SYGVQD (reference sequence). The chain's CDR3 is CASSGLGTYNEQFF. CDR3 nucleotides: TGCGCCAGCAGTGGACTAGGAACGTACAATGAGCAGTTCTTC.

The chain couples TRBV21-1 to TRBJ1-2. TRBV21-1 is noted as a pseudogene. The CDR3 totals 15 residues. The CDR3 spells CASSWVGGSIYGYTF. For the CDR3, the DNA is TGTGCCAGCAGTTGGGTAGGTGGCAGTATCTATGGCTACACCTTC.

For this clone: Relative to the germline gene, one junction end is altered; a read error may explain this. The genes are TRBV10-2 and TRBJ1-3; no firm D call. The germline V gene has CDR1 WSHSY and CDR2 SAAADI. CDR3 size: 8 residues. The CDR3 is CSYPLTGF. As DNA, the CDR3 is TGCTCCTACCCCCTAACCGGTTTT.